This TCR beta chain comes out of a study of blood T cell repertoires in COVID-19. At the level of the study: Whether acute or convalescent, the COVID-19 samples came from the United States, Italy and Spain.

Individuals in the exposed group had encountered a COVID-19 case within 2 weeks preceding study entry. Germline CDR1 is KGHSH and CDR2 is LQKENI. The junction had 6 bases not matched to a gene; V was cut back by 6 bases and J by 4 bases. There are 13 residues in the CDR3. Repertoires were generated with immunoSEQ multiplex PCR, while TCRdb's copy carries only in-frame clones and drops some. The sample records 350,000 to 500,000 clones, about 88% being singletons. The source of this sequence is a woman younger than 30 who had been exposed to COVID-19. The J gene is TRBJ2-7, the V gene TRBV18; 7 nucleotides line up with TRBD1. The sample taken for sequencing was PBMCs or T cells enriched from blood (not recorded which). CDR3 nucleotide sequence: TGTGCCAGCTCTCAGGGACAGACATACGAGCAGTACTTC. The encoded protein is CASSQGQTYEQYF.